This is a list of T cell receptor beta chains from one sample in a study of CD8+CD57+ T cells in acquired aplastic anemia. TCRdb recomputed calls from the reads with MiXCR, one row per CDR3 protein. This table has under 200,000 distinct CDR3 sequences, approximately 48% appearing once. The material sequenced was sorted CD4+, CD8+, or CD8+CD57+ T cells (not recorded which) from PBMCs. These receptors originate from a human donor with aplastic anemia. The CDR3 runs from the conserved cysteine through the conserved F or W. The D gene is left open where the match is weak. Expanded clones get a size class; other rows say once, few or many, or leave the size out.

d_gene,abundance,j_gene,v_gene,CDR3aa,CDR3nt
TRBD2,once,TRBJ2-1,TRBV6-2/TRBV6-3,CASSYVPGGSGSIVEQFF,TGTGCCAGCAGTTACGTGCCGGGGGGGAGTGGGAGTATCGTTGAGCAGTTCTTC
TRBD2,.,TRBJ2-1,TRBV20-1,CSASGAGVKREQFF,TGCAGTGCTAGCGGGGCGGGGGTAAAACGGGAGCAGTTCTTC
.,many,TRBJ1-2,TRBV5-1,CASRPGTPANYGYTF,TGCGCCAGCAGACCCGGGACCCCAGCTAACTATGGCTACACCTTC
TRBD1,.,TRBJ1-1,TRBV28,CASSPSGQLNTEAFF,TGTGCCAGCAGCCCCTCGGGACAGTTGAACACTGAAGCTTTCTTT
TRBD1,few,TRBJ2-1,TRBV18,CASSPPTGTARGNEQFF,TGTGCCAGCTCACCGCCTACCGGGACAGCCCGCGGTAATGAGCAGTTCTTC
.,.,TRBJ2-1,TRBV29-1,CSVDVVGSEQFF,TGCAGCGTTGATGTGGTGGGGTCTGAGCAGTTCTTC
TRBD2,many,TRBJ2-3,TRBV12-5,CASGLGLGWRGGRPDTQYF,TGTGCTAGTGGTTTGGGACTCGGATGGCGGGGGGGCCGTCCAGATACGCAGTATTTT
.,many,TRBJ1-5,TRBV7-6,CASSLGGGFNQPQHF,TGTGCCAGCAGCCTAGGCGGGGGTTTCAATCAGCCCCAGCATTTT
.,.,TRBJ1-1,TRBV7-3,CASTGGAGEAFF,TGTGCCAGCACCGGGGGGGCAGGAGAAGCTTTCTTT
TRBD1,.,TRBJ2-7,TRBV7-8,CASSLLGQRPYEQYF,TGTGCCAGCAGCTTACTGGGACAGCGCCCCTACGAGCAGTACTTC
.,.,TRBJ1-6,TRBV6-5,CASSYGALNSPLHF,TGTGCCAGCAGTTATGGTGCTCTAAATTCACCCCTCCACTTT
.,many,TRBJ2-3,TRBV7-2,CASSLYRSSTDTQYF,TGTGCCAGCAGCCTCTACAGGAGTAGCACAGATACGCAGTATTTT
.,.,TRBJ1-4,TRBV9,CASSVGDWGYTEKLFF,TGTGCCAGCAGCGTAGGGGACTGGGGATATACTGAAAAACTGTTTTTT
.,.,TRBJ2-5,TRBV24-1,CATSDPTGVGETQYF,TGTGCCACCAGTGACCCAACCGGGGTTGGAGAGACCCAGTACTTC
.,many,TRBJ2-1,TRBV29-1,CSVGGLLPYNEQFF,TGCAGCGTTGGGGGACTCCTTCCATACAATGAGCAGTTCTTC
.,.,TRBJ1-6,TRBV5-4,CASSLGTSSYNSPLHF,TGTGCCAGCAGCTTGGGGACAAGCTCCTATAATTCACCCCTCCACTTT
.,many,TRBJ2-3,TRBV5-1,CASSLAFGKTDTQYF,TGCGCCAGCAGCTTGGCATTCGGCAAGACAGATACGCAGTATTTT
.,few,TRBJ2-5,TRBV7-2,CASSFVPETQYF,TGTGCCAGCAGCTTTGTCCCAGAGACCCAGTACTTC
TRBD1,many,TRBJ2-2,TRBV5-5,CASSARQGGNTGELFF,TGTGCCAGCAGCGCGCGACAGGGGGGAAACACCGGGGAGCTGTTTTTT
TRBD1,.,TRBJ1-6,TRBV7-6,CASSFQGAGSPLHF,TGTGCCAGCAGCTTCCAGGGGGCAGGTTCACCCCTCCACTTT
TRBD1,.,TRBJ1-5,TRBV2,CASDRQGGNQPQHF,TGTGCCAGCGACCGACAGGGCGGCAATCAGCCCCAGCATTTT
.,many,TRBJ1-6,TRBV14,CASSQDQGGFGSPLHF,TGTGCCAGCAGCCAAGATCAGGGCGGGTTCGGTTCACCCCTCCACTTT
.,.,TRBJ2-1,TRBV7-6,CASSLVLGGEQFF,TGTGCCAGCAGCTTAGTTCTGGGCGGTGAGCAGTTCTTC
TRBD2,many,TRBJ2-5,TRBV11-2,CASSLQAGGPSFF,TGTGCCAGCAGCTTACAAGCGGGGGGGCCTTCTTTCTTC
.,many,TRBJ1-5,TRBV7-2,CASSLSVTSLNQPQHF,TGTGCCAGCAGCTTATCGGTGACGTCACTGAATCAGCCCCAGCATTTT
.,.,TRBJ1-2,TRBV7-2,CAGSYVGGNYGYTF,TGTGCCGGCAGCTACGTAGGGGGAAACTATGGCTACACCTTC
TRBD2,many,TRBJ2-7,TRBV29-1,CSVGAGGYSYEQYF,TGCAGCGTTGGAGCGGGGGGCTACTCCTACGAGCAGTACTTC
.,few,TRBJ2-2,TRBV18,CASSPTDTGELFF,TGTGCCAGCTCACCAACGGACACCGGGGAGCTGTTTTTT
.,many,TRBJ1-2,TRBV20-1,CSAGGSPFYGYTF,TGCAGTGCCGGAGGGAGTCCTTTCTATGGCTACACCTTC
TRBD1,many,TRBJ2-3,TRBV6-2/TRBV6-3,CASSFSGRGRGTDTQYF,TGTGCCAGCAGTTTCTCTGGCAGGGGGCGCGGTACAGATACGCAGTATTTT
.,many,TRBJ1-5,TRBV19,CASSIKRWYWGEEMNQPQHF,TGTGCCAGTAGTATAAAGCGGTGGTATTGGGGAGAAGAGATGAATCAGCCCCAGCATTTT
.,.,TRBJ1-1,TRBV29-1,CSVDSRLSTEAFF,TGCAGCGTTGACTCCAGGCTAAGCACTGAAGCTTTCTTT
TRBD2,.,TRBJ2-7,TRBV5-1,CASSLLAGEYEQYF,TGCGCCAGCAGCTTACTAGCGGGAGAGTACGAGCAGTACTTC
.,many,TRBJ2-5,TRBV7-2,CASSLGGVETQYF,TGTGCCAGCAGCTTAGGTGGTGTGGAGACCCAGTACTTC
TRBD1,many,TRBJ1-2,TRBV9,CASSVGTEGGYTF,TGTGCCAGCAGCGTGGGGACAGAAGGTGGCTACACCTTC
.,.,TRBJ1-1,TRBV29-1,CSGRQVMNTEAFF,TGCAGCGGTAGACAGGTAATGAACACTGAAGCTTTCTTT
.,.,TRBJ1-4,TRBV20-1,CSAIPTINEKLFF,TGCAGTGCTATACCAACCATTAATGAAAAACTGTTTTTT
TRBD1,many,TRBJ2-2,TRBV7-7,CASSLRRGPGELFF,TGTGCCAGCAGCTTAAGAAGGGGGCCCGGGGAGCTGTTTTTT
TRBD1,few,TRBJ1-2,TRBV2,CASRDRTGTGYTF,TGTGCCAGCAGGGATAGGACAGGGACAGGCTACACCTTC
TRBD2,.,TRBJ2-3,TRBV29-1,CSVVLAGPTDTQYF,TGCAGCGTTGTGCTAGCGGGGCCCACAGATACGCAGTATTTT
.,.,TRBJ2-5,TRBV7-9,CASSLQRAETQYF,TGTGCCAGCAGCCTGCAAAGAGCGGAGACCCAGTACTTC
.,many,TRBJ2-7,TRBV7-2,CASSLGVGYYEQYF,TGTGCCAGCAGCTTAGGTGTGGGTTATTACGAGCAGTACTTC
TRBD1,once,TRBJ2-7,TRBV4-1,CASSQDGTGGPTHEQYF,TGCGCCAGCAGCCAAGACGGGACAGGGGGACCTACCCACGAGCAGTACTTC
.,few,TRBJ1-2,TRBV20-1,CSARGWGYGYTF,TGCAGTGCCCGGGGCTGGGGGTATGGCTACACCTTC
TRBD1,.,TRBJ1-4,TRBV2,CASRADRGQVNEKLFF,TGTGCCAGCAGAGCAGACAGGGGGCAAGTTAATGAAAAACTGTTTTTT
.,many,TRBJ2-5,TRBV18,CASSPRETQYF,TGTGCCAGCTCACCACGAGAGACCCAGTACTTC
.,.,TRBJ1-1,TRBV5-1,CASSTDGQTNTEAFF,TGCGCCAGCAGCACCGATGGACAGACGAACACTGAAGCTTTCTTT
TRBD1,few,TRBJ1-1,TRBV28,CASRPQGRRGYRMNTEAFF,TGTGCCAGCAGGCCCCAAGGCCGCAGGGGGTACCGGATGAACACTGAAGCTTTCTTT
.,.,TRBJ1-2,TRBV7-9,CASSLEAGYGYTF,TGTGCCAGCAGCTTAGAAGCGGGATATGGCTACACCTTC
.,many,TRBJ2-2,TRBV5-4,CASSGAGAGTGELFF,TGTGCCAGCAGCGGGGCGGGGGCCGGCACCGGGGAGCTGTTTTTT
TRBD2,few,TRBJ2-7,TRBV7-2,CASSLAGLDLPTEQYF,TGTGCCAGCAGCTTAGCGGGACTAGACCTCCCTACCGAGCAGTACTTC
.,many,TRBJ2-2,TRBV14,CASSLRVTGELFF,TGTGCCAGCAGCCTACGGGTAACCGGGGAGCTGTTTTTT
.,.,TRBJ1-2,TRBV4-2,CASSQSLPGGTAPEYGYTF,TGTGCCAGCAGCCAGTCACTCCCAGGCGGGACGGCACCCGAATATGGCTACACCTTC
.,.,TRBJ2-1,TRBV20-1,CSAPDRSEQFF,TGCAGTGCGCCGGACCGTAGTGAGCAGTTCTTC
TRBD1,.,TRBJ2-2,TRBV5-1,CASSPFGQGAGELFF,TGCGCCAGCAGCCCCTTCGGACAGGGGGCCGGGGAGCTGTTTTTT
TRBD1,.,TRBJ1-1,TRBV2,CASSEQGARSTEAFF,TGTGCCAGCAGTGAGCAGGGGGCGCGCAGCACTGAAGCTTTCTTT
.,many,TRBJ2-7,TRBV29-1,CSVAQNEQYF,TGCAGCGTTGCCCAGAACGAGCAGTACTTC
.,few,TRBJ1-2,TRBV2,CASSEALTVYGYTF,TGTGCCAGCAGTGAAGCGCTGACAGTCTATGGCTACACCTTC
.,.,TRBJ1-1,TRBV4-1,CASSQDGRENTEAFF,TGCGCCAGCAGCCAAGATGGCAGGGAGAACACTGAAGCTTTCTTT